This paragraph covers one T cell receptor (beta chain) sequence. Its antigen remains unknown. This entry is derived from a study of human T cells and chemical hapten exposure. Described time point: patch test 1, 2 weeks after DPC sensitization. Treatment reported: therapeutic diphenylcyclopropenone sensitization with weekly scalp DPC. One entry per CDR3 protein results from TCRdb running MiXCR on the RACE reads. The sample lists 150,000 or so distinct CDR3 sequences, roughly 15% seen once, with about 1.7% in the top ten. Study findings and constraints: Donors' alopecia may make their immune response differ from healthy people's. Relative to control repertoires, expanded TCRs gave rise to significantly more large CDR3 similarity clusters.

The CDR3 length is 16 residues. The sequence came from a woman aged 25 to 39 with alopecia areata. Some clones in this sample may be carry-over from other donors' samples. The chain has TRBV3-2 and TRBJ2-4. TRBV3-2 is classified as a pseudogene. The sequencing here drew on whole blood, taken in connection with sensitization to the hapten diphenylcyclopropenone (DPC). CDR3 region: CASSQDSSLAKNIQYF. In nucleotides, the CDR3 is TGTGCCAGCAGCCAAGACAGCTCGCTAGCCAAAAACATTCAGTACTTC.